This T cell receptor (beta chain) was sequenced during a study of cytomegalovirus exposure and HLA in healthy donors (TCRdb year 2017). Some background on the complete study: An earlier analysis of 550 to 700 of the donors reported 276 Gb of sequence data and some 120 million unique TCR beta sequences from approximately 180 million T cells. Class I and class II HLA loci were covered by the typing at four-digit resolution. In a later genetic analysis, genome-wide SNP genotypes for about three fifths of the 666 donors were used, and that subset was treated as a discovery cohort. A separate validation cohort of over 95 different subjects was used in addition to the approximately 670-subject first cohort. All discovery cohort repertoires had been generated on a single sequencing platform. The genetic ancestry cluster associated with self-reported Caucasian donors included over 80% of the roughly 400 genotyped donors. Rather than drawing on any new phenotypic data, the later analysis identified candidate immune exposures from TCR beta sequences and the way those sequences occurred across donors. On average, 235,054 unique TCR beta nucleotide sequences were sequenced per donor among 350 to 400 genotyped donors of the cohort, with about 19% of those sequences being non-productive. In a later analysis, previously published TCR beta repertoires from several hundred donors were re-analyzed and high-resolution HLA genotyping was added so that TCR occurrence patterns could be studied. An earlier analysis of 587 of the donors used high-throughput TCR beta sequencing to judge whether each TCR beta V gene segment behaved as functional or pseudogenic. The study used immunosequencing to profile the T cell repertoires of some 600 subjects and linked those repertoires to cytomegalovirus serostatus. The number of donors typed differed by locus, with 629-630 for A, B, C, DRB1 and DQB1, more than 500 for DQA1, over 600 for DPA1, and over 400 for DPB1. An early release that covered some 630 HLA-typed donors contained about 290 gigabases of sequencing data and 65 million to 100 million unique TCR sequences. Donor age, sex, ethnicity and CMV serostatus were compiled alongside the repertoire data. The study was designed to test whether signatures of past pathogen exposure could be identified by cataloging public T cell receptors. Four or five DR-DQ haplotypes were handled as single units for association and clustering because linkage in the cohort was strong. To predict cytomegalovirus infection status, the study combined high-throughput TCR immunosequencing, statistical association of individual TCRs with disease status, and machine learning.

Library prep was done by the immunoSEQ multiplex PCR assay. A mixture of 60 forward primers for TCR Vbeta segments and 13 reverse primers for TCR Jbeta segments was used in the multiplex PCR. The CDR3 region of rearranged TCR beta genes was amplified from genomic DNA by a multiplex PCR assay. On the Illumina HiSeq System, the amplified TCR beta libraries were sequenced as 87-base-pair reads. The study's own analysis went as follows. In a later analysis, roughly 80 million unique TCR beta chains were counted across the 500 to 700 repertoires, and approximately 11 million of these chains were shared by at least two donors. Raw reads were error-corrected and collapsed into unique sequences with a nearest-neighbor algorithm that merged closely related sequences to remove PCR and sequencing errors. CDR3 sequences were aligned to IMGT reference sequences to assign V, D and J gene segments. Each retained sequence needed at least a six-nucleotide match to both a V gene segment and a J gene segment. Rearrangements were classified as productive when the CDR3 lacked stop codons and remained in frame with V and J, and all other rearrangements were classified as non-productive. Following IMGT convention, CDR3 was defined as the stretch from the second conserved V-encoded cysteine up to the conserved J-encoded phenylalanine. The earlier analysis of about 620 of the donors excluded sequences that lacked an unambiguous match to a single V gene segment. In an earlier analysis of 587 of the donors, a V segment was called functional when productive rearrangements were above 56.7%, and segregating when the standard deviation between donors exceeded 5%. A statistical classification framework was built for diagnosing cytomegalovirus status from the catalog of TCR beta chain sequences. In a later analysis, V and J genes were assigned by comparing TCR nucleotide sequences against IMGT/GENE-DB human TR gene sequences. Using the TCRdist pipeline, a later analysis assigned CDR3 sequences along with most-parsimonious VDJ recombination scenarios. A later analysis defined each TCR beta chain by its CDR3 amino acid sequence plus V-gene family, and excluded reads lacking a unique V-gene family. To address suspected cross-contamination and a sequencing artifact, a later analysis removed several hundred highly shared, low-generation-probability nucleotide sequences. For each public chain, a later analysis derived a clonal expansion index from normalized ranks of inferred template counts within each repertoire. In a later analysis, generation probabilities were computed using a VDJ recombination model fitted to out-of-frame rearrangements, and the results were checked against IGoR. In a later analysis, hypergeometric tests were used to score TCR-TCR, TCR-HLA and TCR-CMV co-occurrence, with a repertoire-size bias correction applied to TCR pairs. False discovery rates were estimated in a later analysis by permuting HLA or CMV assignments 20 times. In a later analysis, co-occurring TCRs were grouped using DBSCAN, with TCRdist sequence similarity added in when clustering inside HLA-allele-positive subsets. Repertoires with fewer than 30,000 or more than 120,000 public chains were left out of co-occurrence clustering, as were five repertoires with anomalous nucleotide sharing. Held by TCRdb, this immuneACCESS table contains in-frame sequences only and omits some clones. Under half of the omission traces to an unresolved V gene where checked; the cause of the rest is unknown. Clone size and V and J calls were adopted from that table, with D and trimming inferred from the DNA. Present in this sample are about 89,000 clones, approximately 77% of which were seen just once. The ten most abundant clones make up 3.7% of the sample.

What the work shows at the level of the full study, not this receptor alone: Cytomegalovirus status was reported to be diagnosed by the classifier with high specificity and sensitivity in both the original and validation cohorts. In a later genetic analysis, fewer N-insertions in productive TCRs were reported among donors in an Asian-associated ancestry cluster than the approximately 630-donor mean. An association between a missense DCLRE1C variant and V-gene and J-gene trimming of TCR beta chains was found in a later genetic analysis and replicated in an independent cohort. A later analysis reported that several top co-occurrence clusters appeared linked to parvovirus B19, influenza, CMV and Epstein-Barr virus. Because counts were too low, about 18 rarely observed V segments, including chromosome 9 orphons, were excluded from the earlier analysis of under 650 of the donors. A few of the identified cytomegalovirus-associated TCR beta chains were confirmed in vitro to be specific for cytomegalovirus antigens. Most CMV-associated TCR beta chains appeared to be HLA-restricted in a later analysis, and the HLA associations seemed to be driven largely by CMV exposure. Roughly uniform sequencing depth across donors was assumed in presence/absence analyses, although this assumption may not hold. In a later analysis, the rate of TCR association differed among HLA loci, with DRB1 alleles having the most associated TCRs and HLA-C alleles having the fewest. The sequencing pipeline was judged likely to have produced a cluster of highly shared sequence variants as a technical artifact. In a later analysis, HLA-associated TCR beta chains were found to be more clonally expanded and to have lower generation probabilities than equally common non-associated chains. Because some donors lacked HLA typing at each locus, the association tests relied only on the typed subset. A further reported finding was that TCR beta sequences accurately predicted the HLA-A and HLA-B alleles for most subjects in the first cohort. Immune exposure information for the cohort was limited to CMV serostatus. The authors suggested that the approach could potentially be extended to other disease states and immunological phenotypes. Across donors, most TCR sequences were observed very rarely, whereas some public TCRs were present in many individuals. The cohort was sequenced for TCR beta chains only, and without alpha or paired-chain data the features that could be detected were limited. An earlier analysis of several hundred of the donors showed that most TCR beta V segments appeared in productive rearrangements either about 87% or about 30% of the time, which broadly matched IMGT annotations. Some IMGT-functional V segments, including TRBV6-2 and TRBV6-3, could not be distinguished by the 87-base-pair reads and were therefore excluded. Specific HLA alleles were associated with 15,000 to 20,000 TCR beta sequences at a false discovery rate of 0.05 in a later analysis. Assigning TCR associations to individual alleles was difficult when HLA alleles, especially DR and DQ, strongly co-occurred. The study listed 164 TCR beta chains as associated with cytomegalovirus. Linkage disequilibrium might explain the correlated functional status among segregating V segments, but an unknown experimental factor could not be excluded.

For this clone: Its antigen is currently not known. Base quality data are lacking; no much larger clone is found one base away.

The cohort consisted of fewer than 700 healthy bone marrow donors. All cohort members were sampled while nominally healthy, although unrecorded immune exposures were likely present. The donor tested CMV seronegative and was one of the 352 seronegative cohort members. A peripheral blood sample was provided by each donor, and peripheral blood mononuclear cells were used for TCR beta sequencing. The Qiagen DNeasy Blood Extraction Kit was used to extract genomic DNA from the blood cell samples. For CDR1 and CDR2, the germline V gene lists MNHEY and SVGAGI. V sheds 6 bases and J sheds 0 bases, leaving 11 bases between their ends. Its CDR3 holds 15 amino acids, cysteine through phenylalanine. Only the CDR3 portion is preserved as DNA: 45 bases, with reading frame beginning at the first base.

The clonotype originates from a man aged 25-40 years in good health and CMV-seronegative. Sequenced input: PBMCs. This chain is built from TRBV6-5 and TRBJ2-2, with the D segment identity uncertain. The DNA sequence reads TGTGCCAGCAGCACTCTTTATTCGAACACCGGGGAGCTGTTTTTT. It specifies CASSTLYSNTGELFF.